This T cell receptor (beta chain) was sequenced for a study of Ad26.COV2.S vaccination and SARS-CoV-2 variants. The repertoire was sequenced with immunoSEQ multiplex PCR; TCRdb's copy has only in-frame clones and lacks some. The table records about half a million clones, roughly 87% of them present only once. The V gene's germline CDR1 is SGHRS and CDR2 YFSETQ. V gave up 4 bases and J gave up 2 bases, with 13 bases separating them. The CDR3 spans 14 residues. Treatment indicated: 15 to 20 received Ad26.COV2.S at low or high dose, single or two shots; roughly 5 received placebo; per-sample allocation not given. Samples came from day 63 after the first vaccine or placebo injection. General study findings and limits: The study found higher spike-specific TCR breadth in vaccine than placebo recipients. Breadth and depth estimates from TCRs may understate total T cell responses. A substantial breadth of spike-specific CD8+ and CD4+ T cell responses after vaccination has been reported.

This clone appeared many times. Its antigen is undetermined. The same CDR3 arises from other DNA sequences in this sample as well. The clonotype comes from a person between 18 and 59 years old who received the Ad26.COV2.S COVID-19 vaccine or a placebo. This material consisted of peripheral blood, taken in a trial of Ad26.COV2.S vaccine versus placebo. The rearrangement links TRBV5-1 to TRBJ2-7, with D possibly matching TRBD2 (6 bases). The CDR3 reads CASSPGTLTYEQYF. The DNA for the CDR3 is TGCGCCAGCAGCCCCGGGACTCTTACCTACGAGCAGTACTTC. Full variable domain (missing parts from reference TRBV5-1 and TRBJ2-7): KAGVTQTPRYLIKTRGQQVTLSCSPISGHRSVSWYQQTPGQGLQFLFEYFSETQRNKGNFPGRFSGRQFSNSRSEMNVSTLELGDSALYLCASSPGTLTYEQYFGPGTRLTVT.